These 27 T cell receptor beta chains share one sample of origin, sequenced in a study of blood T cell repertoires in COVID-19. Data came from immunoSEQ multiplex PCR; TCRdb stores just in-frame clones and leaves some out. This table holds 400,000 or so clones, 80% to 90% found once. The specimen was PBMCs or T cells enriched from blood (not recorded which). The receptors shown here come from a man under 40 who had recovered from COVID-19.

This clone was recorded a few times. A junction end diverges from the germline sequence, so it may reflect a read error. This CDR3 is CASSSTDPGTAF. The CDR3 region has the DNA TGTGCCAGCAGTTCCACAGATCCCGGGACAGCCTTC. The genes are TRBV28 and TRBJ1-2; 7 bases are shared with TRBD1. Germline CDR1 is MDHEN and CDR2 is SYDVKM. This CDR3 region has 12 residues.

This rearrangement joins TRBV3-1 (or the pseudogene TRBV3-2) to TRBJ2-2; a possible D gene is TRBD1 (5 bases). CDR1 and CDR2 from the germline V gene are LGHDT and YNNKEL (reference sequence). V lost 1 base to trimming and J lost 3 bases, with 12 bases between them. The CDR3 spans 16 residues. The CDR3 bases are TGTGCCAGCAGCCAAGTGGGGCTAGGGGACACCGGGGAGCTGTTTTTT. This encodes CASSQVGLGDTGELFF.

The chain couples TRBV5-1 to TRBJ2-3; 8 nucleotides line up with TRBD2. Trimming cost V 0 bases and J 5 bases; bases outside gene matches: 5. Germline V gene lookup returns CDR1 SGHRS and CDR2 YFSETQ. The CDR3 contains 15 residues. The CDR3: CASSLVGRAVDTQYF. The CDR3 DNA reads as TGCGCCAGCAGCTTGGTCGGGAGGGCCGTAGATACGCAGTATTTT.

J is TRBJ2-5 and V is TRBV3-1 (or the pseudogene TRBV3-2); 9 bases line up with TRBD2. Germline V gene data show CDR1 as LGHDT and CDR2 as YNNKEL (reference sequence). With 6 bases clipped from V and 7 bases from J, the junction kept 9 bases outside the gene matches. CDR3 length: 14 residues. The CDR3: CASSGLAGRVTQYF. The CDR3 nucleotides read TGTGCCAGCAGTGGGCTAGCGGGACGCGTGACCCAGTACTTC.

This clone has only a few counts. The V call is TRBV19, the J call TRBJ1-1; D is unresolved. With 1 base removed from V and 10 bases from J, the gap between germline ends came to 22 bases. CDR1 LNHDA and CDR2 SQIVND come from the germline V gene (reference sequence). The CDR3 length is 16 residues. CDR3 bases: TGTGCCAGTAGTATAGGTCAGGCACGCTTGCTCAAGTCAGCTTTCTTT. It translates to CASSIGQARLLKSAFF. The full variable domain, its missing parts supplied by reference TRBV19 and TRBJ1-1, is DGGITQSPKYLFRKEGQNVTLSCEQNLNHDAMYWYRQDPGQGLRLIYYSQIVNDFQKGDIAEGYSVSREKKESFPLTVTSAQKNPTAFYLCASSIGQARLLKSAFFGQGTRLTVV.

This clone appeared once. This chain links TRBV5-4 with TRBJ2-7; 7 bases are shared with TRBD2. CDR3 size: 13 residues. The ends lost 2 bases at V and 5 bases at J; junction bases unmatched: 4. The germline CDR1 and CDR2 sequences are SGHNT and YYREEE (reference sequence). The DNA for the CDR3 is TGTGCCAGCAGCTTCGGGGGAGGGGACGAGCAGTACTTC. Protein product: CASSFGGGDEQYF.

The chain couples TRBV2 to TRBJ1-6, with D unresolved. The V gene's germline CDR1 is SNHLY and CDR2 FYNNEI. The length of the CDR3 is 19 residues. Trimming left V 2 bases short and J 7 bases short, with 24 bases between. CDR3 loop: CASSEIATSRYGRNSPLHF. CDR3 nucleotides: TGTGCCAGCAGTGAAATCGCGACATCTAGATATGGGAGGAATTCACCCCTCCACTTT. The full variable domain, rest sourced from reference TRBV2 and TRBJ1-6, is EPEVTQTPSHQVTQMGQEVILRCVPISNHLYFYWYRQILGQKVEFLVSFYNNEISEKSEIFDDQFSVERPDGSNFTLKIRSTKLEDSAMYFCASSEIATSRYGRNSPLHFGNGTRLTVT.

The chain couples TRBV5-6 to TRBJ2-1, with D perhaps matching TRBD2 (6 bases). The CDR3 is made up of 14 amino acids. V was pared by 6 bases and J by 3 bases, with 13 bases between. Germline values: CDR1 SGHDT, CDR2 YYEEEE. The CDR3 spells CASTRTTNYNEQFF. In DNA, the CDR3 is TGTGCCAGCACACGGACTACCAACTACAATGAGCAGTTCTTC. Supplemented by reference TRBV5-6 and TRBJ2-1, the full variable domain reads DAGVTQSPTHLIKTRGQQVTLRCSPKSGHDTVSWYQQALGQGPQFIFQYYEEEERQRGNFPDRFSGHQFPNYSSELNVNALLLGDSALYLCASTRTTNYNEQFFGPGTRLTVL.

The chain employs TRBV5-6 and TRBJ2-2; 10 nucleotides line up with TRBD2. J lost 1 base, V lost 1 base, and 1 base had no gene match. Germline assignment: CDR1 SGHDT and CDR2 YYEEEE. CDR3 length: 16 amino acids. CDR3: CASSLRTSGNTGELFF. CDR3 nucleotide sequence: TGTGCCAGCAGCTTGAGGACTAGCGGGAACACCGGGGAGCTGTTTTTT.

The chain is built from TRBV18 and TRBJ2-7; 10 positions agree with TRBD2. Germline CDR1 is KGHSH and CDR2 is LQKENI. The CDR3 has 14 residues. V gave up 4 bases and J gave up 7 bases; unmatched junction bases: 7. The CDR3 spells CASSLAGGLYEQYF. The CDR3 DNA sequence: TGTGCCAGCTCACTAGCGGGAGGATTATATGAGCAGTACTTC.

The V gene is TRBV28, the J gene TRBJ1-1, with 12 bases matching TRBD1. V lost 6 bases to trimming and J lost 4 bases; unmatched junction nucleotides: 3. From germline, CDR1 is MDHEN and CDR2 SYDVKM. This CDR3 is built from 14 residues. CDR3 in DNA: TGTGCCAGCAGCTGGGGACAGGGGGCCACTGAAGCTTTCTTT. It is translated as CASSWGQGATEAFF.

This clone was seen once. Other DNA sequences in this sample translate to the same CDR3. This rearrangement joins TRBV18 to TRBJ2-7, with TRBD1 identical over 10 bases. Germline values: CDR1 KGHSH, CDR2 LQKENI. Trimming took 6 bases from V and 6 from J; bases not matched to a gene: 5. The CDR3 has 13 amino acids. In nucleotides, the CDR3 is TGTGCCAGCTCGCGGGACAGGGGCAGCGAGCAGTACTTC. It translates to CASSRDRGSEQYF.

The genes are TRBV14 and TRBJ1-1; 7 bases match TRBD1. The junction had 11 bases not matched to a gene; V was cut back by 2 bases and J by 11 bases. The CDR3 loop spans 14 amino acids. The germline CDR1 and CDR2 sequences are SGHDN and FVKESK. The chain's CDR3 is CASSQPGTVEAAFF. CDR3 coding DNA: TGTGCCAGCAGCCAACCCGGGACAGTGGAGGCGGCTTTCTTT.

The CDR3 coding sequence is TGTGCCAGTCCCGGGACAGGGGCCTTAGGGAACACTGAAGCTTTCTTT. The encoded protein is CASPGTGALGNTEAFF. V and J are TRBV11-2 and TRBJ1-1, with TRBD1 matching over 10 bases. The CDR3 has 16 residues. The V segment lost 9 bases and the J segment 1 base; nucleotides outside the gene matches: 11. Germline CDR1 and CDR2: SGHAT and FQNNGV.

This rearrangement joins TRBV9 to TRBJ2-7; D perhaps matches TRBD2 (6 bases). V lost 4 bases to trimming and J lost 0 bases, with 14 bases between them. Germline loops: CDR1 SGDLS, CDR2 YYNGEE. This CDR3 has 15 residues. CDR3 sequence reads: CASSPQTDYSYEQYF. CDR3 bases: TGTGCCAGCAGCCCTCAGACGGACTACTCCTACGAGCAGTACTTC.

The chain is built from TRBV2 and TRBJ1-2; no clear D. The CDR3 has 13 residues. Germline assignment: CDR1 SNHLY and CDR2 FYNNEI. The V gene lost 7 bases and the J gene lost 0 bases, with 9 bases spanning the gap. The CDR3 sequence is CASIGTPNYGYTF. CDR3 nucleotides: TGTGCCAGCATTGGCACGCCTAACTATGGCTACACCTTC.

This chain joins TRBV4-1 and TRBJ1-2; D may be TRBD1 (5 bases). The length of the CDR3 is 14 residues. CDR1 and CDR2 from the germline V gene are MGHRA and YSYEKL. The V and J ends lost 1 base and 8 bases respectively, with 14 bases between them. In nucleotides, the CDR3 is TGCGCCAGCAGCCAAGGCCCAGGGTCATTCGGCTACACCTTC. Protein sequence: CASSQGPGSFGYTF.

The CDR3 coding sequence is TGTGCCAGCAGCCAATGGCGGGGGAACACTGAAGCTTTCTTT. Residues: CASSQWRGNTEAFF. The chain carries TRBV16 and TRBJ1-1; no firm D call. V shed 1 base and J shed 1 base, with 7 bases lying between them. CDR3 size: 14 residues. The germline CDR1 and CDR2 sequences are KGHSY and FQNENV.

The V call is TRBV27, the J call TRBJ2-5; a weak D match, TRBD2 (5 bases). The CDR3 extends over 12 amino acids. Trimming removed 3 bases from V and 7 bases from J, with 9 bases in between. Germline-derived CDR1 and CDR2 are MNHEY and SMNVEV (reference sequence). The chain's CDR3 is CASSFGEGTQYF. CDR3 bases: TGTGCCAGCAGTTTTGGTGAGGGGACCCAGTACTTC.

As DNA, the CDR3 is TGTGCCAGCAGTCCCGGGGGGGAGCAGTACTTC. Translation: CASSPGGEQYF. The chain links TRBV14 to TRBJ2-7; 7 bases fit TRBD2. Germline V CDR1 and CDR2: SGHDN, FVKESK. The CDR3 is made up of 11 amino acids. With 6 bases clipped from V and 7 bases from J, the junction kept 3 bases outside the gene matches.

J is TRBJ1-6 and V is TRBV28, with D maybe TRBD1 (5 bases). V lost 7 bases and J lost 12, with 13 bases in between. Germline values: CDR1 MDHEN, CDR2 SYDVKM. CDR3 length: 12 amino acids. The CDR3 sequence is CASTTEVGPLHF. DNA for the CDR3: TGTGCCAGCACGACAGAAGTTGGACCCCTCCACTTT.

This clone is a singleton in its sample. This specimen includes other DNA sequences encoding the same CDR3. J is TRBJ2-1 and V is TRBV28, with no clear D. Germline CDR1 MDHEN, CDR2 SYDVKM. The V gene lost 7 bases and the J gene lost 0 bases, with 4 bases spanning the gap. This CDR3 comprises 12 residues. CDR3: CASTSSYNEQFF. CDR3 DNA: TGTGCCAGCACCAGCTCCTACAATGAGCAGTTCTTC.

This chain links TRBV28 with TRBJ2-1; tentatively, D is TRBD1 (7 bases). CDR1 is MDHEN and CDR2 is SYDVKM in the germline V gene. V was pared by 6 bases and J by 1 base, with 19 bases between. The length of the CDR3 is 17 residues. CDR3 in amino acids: CASRSGALTGSYNEQFF. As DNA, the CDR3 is TGTGCCAGCAGATCGGGGGCCTTGACAGGGTCCTACAATGAGCAGTTCTTC.

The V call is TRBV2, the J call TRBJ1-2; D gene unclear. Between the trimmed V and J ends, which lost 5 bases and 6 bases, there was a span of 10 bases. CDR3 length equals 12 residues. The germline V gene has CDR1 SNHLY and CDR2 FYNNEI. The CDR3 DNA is TGTGCCAGCAGTCGCGGGTATGATGGCTACACCTTC. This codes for CASSRGYDGYTF.

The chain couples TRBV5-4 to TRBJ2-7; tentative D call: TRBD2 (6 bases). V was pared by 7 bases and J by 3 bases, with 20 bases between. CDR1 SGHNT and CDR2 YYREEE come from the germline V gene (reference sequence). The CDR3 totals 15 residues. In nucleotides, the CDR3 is TGTGCCAGCTCGATTGGGGGGACTGCCGTCTACGAGCAGTACTTC. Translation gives CASSIGGTAVYEQYF. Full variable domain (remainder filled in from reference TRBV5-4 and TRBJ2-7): ETGVTQSPTHLIKTRGQQVTLRCSSQSGHNTVSWYQQALGQGPQFIFQYYREEENGRGNFPPRFSGLQFPNYSSELNVNALELDDSALYLCASSIGGTAVYEQYFGPGTRLTVT.

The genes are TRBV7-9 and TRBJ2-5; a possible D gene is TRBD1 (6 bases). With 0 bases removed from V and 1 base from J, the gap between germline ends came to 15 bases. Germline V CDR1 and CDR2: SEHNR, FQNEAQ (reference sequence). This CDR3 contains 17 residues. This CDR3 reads CASSLAWGKGGQETQYF. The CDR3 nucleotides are TGTGCCAGCAGCTTAGCTTGGGGGAAAGGGGGCCAAGAGACCCAGTACTTC.

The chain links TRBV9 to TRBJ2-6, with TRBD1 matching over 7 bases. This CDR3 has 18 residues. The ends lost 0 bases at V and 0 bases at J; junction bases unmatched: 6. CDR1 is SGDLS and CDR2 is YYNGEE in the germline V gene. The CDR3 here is CASSVAGQNPSGANVLTF. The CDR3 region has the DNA TGTGCCAGCAGCGTAGCGGGACAGAACCCCTCTGGGGCCAACGTCCTGACTTTC.